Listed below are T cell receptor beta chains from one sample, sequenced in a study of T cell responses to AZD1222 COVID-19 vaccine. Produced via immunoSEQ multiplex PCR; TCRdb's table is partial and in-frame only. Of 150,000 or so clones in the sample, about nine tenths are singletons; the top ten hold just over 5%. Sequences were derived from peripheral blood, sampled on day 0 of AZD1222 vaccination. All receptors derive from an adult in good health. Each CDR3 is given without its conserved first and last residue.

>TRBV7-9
ASQSTDTQY
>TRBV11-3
ASSPGPQRDSPLH
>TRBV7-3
ASSTQGVDTGELF
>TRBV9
ASSVGAGDNSPLH
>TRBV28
ASSLTGATAYGYT
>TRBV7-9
ASSLEVSNTEAF
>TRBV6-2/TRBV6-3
ASSYSPRQNQPQH
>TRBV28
ASSKNGDTNEKLF
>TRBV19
ASRQGEGYT
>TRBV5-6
ASSWDTHGELF
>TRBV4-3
ASSRTGSGTEAF
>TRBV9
ASSASASGWTSGRTGELF
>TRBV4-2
ASSQEGGNEKLF
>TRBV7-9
ASSLATVSTDTQY
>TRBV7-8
ASSPKLAGTGELF
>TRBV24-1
ATSDVGSGRGGETQY
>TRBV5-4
ASRETPGQGPYTEAF
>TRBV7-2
ASTPEGGEYETQY
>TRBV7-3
ASSLTGGSTYNEQF
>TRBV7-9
ASSVQGDFSGNTIY
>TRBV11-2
ASSFSNNEQF
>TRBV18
ASSQWGATEAF